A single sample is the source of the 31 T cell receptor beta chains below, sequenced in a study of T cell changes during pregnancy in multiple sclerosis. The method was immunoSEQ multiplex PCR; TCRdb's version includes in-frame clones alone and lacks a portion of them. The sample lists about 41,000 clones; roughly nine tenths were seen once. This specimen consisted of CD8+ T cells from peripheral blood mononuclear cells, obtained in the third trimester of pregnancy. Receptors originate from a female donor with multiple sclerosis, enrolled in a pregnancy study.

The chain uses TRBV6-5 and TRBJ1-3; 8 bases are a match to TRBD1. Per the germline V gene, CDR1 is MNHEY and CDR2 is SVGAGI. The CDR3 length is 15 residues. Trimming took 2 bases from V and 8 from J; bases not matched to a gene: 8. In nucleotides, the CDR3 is TGTGCCAGCAGTTACGGGGCAGGGGGCAAGGACACCATATATTTT. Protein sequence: CASSYGAGGKDTIYF.

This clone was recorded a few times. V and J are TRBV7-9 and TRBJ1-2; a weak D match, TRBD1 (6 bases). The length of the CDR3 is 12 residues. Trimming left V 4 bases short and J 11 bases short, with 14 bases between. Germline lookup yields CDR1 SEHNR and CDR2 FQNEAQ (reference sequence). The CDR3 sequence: CASSSTGLPYTF. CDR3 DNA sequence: TGTGCCAGCAGCTCGACAGGACTTCCATACACCTTC.

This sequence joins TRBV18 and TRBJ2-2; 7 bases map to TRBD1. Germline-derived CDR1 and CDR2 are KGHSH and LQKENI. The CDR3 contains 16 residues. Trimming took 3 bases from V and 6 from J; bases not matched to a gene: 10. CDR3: CASSPWTGLGAGELFF. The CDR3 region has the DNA TGTGCCAGCTCACCGTGGACAGGCTTAGGGGCCGGGGAGCTGTTTTTT.

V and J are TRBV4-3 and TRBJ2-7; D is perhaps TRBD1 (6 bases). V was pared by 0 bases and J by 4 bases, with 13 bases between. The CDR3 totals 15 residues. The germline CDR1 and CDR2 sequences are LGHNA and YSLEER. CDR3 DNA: TGCGCCAGCAGCCAAGACAGGGGCTTAGGGTACGAGCAGTACTTC. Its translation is CASSQDRGLGYEQYF.

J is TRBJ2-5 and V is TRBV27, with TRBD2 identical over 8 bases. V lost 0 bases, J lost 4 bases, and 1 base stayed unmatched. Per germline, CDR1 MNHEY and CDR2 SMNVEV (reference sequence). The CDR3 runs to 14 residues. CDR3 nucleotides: TGTGCCAGCAGTTTATCGACTAGCGCAGAGACCCAGTACTTC. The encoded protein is CASSLSTSAETQYF.

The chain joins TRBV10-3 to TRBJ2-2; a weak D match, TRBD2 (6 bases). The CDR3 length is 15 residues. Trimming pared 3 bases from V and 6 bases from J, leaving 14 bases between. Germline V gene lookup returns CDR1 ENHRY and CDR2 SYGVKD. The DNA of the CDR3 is TGTGCCATCAGTGACCAGGAGACTAGGTCCGGGGAGCTGTTTTTT. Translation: CAISDQETRSGELFF.

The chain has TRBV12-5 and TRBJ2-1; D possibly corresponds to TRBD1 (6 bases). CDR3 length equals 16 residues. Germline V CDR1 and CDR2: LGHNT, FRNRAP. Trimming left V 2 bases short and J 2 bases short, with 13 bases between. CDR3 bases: TGTGCTAGTGGTTTGCCAGGACAGACTGCCTACAATGAGCAGTTCTTC. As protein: CASGLPGQTAYNEQFF.

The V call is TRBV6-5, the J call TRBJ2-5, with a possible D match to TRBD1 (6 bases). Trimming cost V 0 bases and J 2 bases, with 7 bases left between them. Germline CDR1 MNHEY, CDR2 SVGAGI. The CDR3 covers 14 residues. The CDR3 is CASSYSTGQETQYF. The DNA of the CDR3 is TGTGCCAGCAGTTACTCGACAGGTCAAGAGACCCAGTACTTC.

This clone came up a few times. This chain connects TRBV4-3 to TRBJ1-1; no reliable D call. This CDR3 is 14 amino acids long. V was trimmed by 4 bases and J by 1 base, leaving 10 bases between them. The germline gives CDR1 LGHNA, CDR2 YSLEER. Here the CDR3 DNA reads TGCGCCAGCAGCCCGTCCGCGGAGAACACTGAAGCTTTCTTT. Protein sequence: CASSPSAENTEAFF.

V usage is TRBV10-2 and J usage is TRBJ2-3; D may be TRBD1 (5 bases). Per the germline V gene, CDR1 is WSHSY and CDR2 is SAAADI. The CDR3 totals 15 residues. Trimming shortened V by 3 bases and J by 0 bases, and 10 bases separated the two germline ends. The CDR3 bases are TGCGCCAGCAGTGAAGGACACGCAAGCACAGATACGCAGTATTTT. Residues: CASSEGHASTDTQYF.

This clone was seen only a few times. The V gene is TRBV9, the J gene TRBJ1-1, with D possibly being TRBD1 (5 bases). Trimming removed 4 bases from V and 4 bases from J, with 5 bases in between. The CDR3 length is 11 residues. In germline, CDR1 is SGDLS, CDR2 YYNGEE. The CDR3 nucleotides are TGTGCCAGCAGCAGGGGCACTGAAGCTTTCTTT. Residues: CASSRGTEAFF.

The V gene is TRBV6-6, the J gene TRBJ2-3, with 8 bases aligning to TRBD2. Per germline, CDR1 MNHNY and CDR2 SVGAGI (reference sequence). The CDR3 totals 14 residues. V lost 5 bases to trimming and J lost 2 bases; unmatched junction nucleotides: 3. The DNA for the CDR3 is TGTGCCAGCAGTGACGGGGGGGCCACAGATACGCAGTATTTT. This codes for CASSDGGATDTQYF.

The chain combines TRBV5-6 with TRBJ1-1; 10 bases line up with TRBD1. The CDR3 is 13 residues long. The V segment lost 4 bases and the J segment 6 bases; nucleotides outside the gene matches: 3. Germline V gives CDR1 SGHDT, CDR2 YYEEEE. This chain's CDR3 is CASSLGQGAEAFF. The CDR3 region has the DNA TGTGCCAGCAGCCTTGGACAGGGGGCTGAAGCTTTCTTT.

The CDR3 protein is CASSAGGSLNEKLFF. CDR3 nucleotides: TGTGCCAGCAGTGCCGGAGGGAGCCTTAATGAAAAACTGTTTTTT. The rearrangement uses TRBV9 and TRBJ1-4; D gene unclear. CDR3 length: 15 residues. The V end was cut by 5 bases, the J end by 4 bases, with 15 bases between. From germline, CDR1 is SGDLS and CDR2 YYNGEE.

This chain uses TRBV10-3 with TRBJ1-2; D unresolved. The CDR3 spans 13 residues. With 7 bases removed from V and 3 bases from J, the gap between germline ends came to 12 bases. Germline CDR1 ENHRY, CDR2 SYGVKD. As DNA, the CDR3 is TGTGCCATCAATTCCCCCGGAGACTATGGCTACACCTTC. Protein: CAINSPGDYGYTF.

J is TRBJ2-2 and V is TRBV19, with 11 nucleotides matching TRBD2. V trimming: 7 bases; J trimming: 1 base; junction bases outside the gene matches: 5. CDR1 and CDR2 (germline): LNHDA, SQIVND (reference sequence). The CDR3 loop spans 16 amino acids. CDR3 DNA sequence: TGTGCCAGTACTCAGACTAGCGGGGAGAACACCGGGGAGCTGTTTTTT. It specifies CASTQTSGENTGELFF.

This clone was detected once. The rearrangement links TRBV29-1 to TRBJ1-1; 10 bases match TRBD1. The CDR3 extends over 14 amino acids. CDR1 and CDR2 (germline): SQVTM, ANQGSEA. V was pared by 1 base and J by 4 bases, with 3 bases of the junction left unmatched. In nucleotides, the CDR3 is TGCAGCGTTGAAGGGGACAGGGGACCCACTGAAGCTTTCTTT. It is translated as CSVEGDRGPTEAFF.

The CDR3 DNA follows: TGTGCCAGCAGTTTGGGAAGTGGGGCCTTCAATGAGCAGTTCTTC. Its protein is CASSLGSGAFNEQFF. This chain uses TRBV6-5 with TRBJ2-1; possible D gene TRBD1, 5 bases. Between the trimmed V and J ends, which lost 4 bases and 6 bases, there was a span of 16 bases. The germline gives CDR1 MNHEY, CDR2 SVGAGI. This CDR3 region has 15 residues.

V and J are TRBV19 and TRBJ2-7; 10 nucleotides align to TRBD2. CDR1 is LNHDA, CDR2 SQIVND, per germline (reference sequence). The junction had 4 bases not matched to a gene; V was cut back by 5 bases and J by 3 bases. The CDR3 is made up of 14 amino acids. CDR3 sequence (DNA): TGTGCCAGTAGTTCCCGGACTAGCGGCTACGAGCAGTACTTC. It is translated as CASSSRTSGYEQYF.

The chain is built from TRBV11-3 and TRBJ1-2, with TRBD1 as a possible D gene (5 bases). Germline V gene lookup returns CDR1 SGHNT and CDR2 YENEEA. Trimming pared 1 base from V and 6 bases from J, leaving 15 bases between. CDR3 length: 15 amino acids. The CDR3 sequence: CASSLGQGQPDGYTF. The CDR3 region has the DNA TGTGCCAGCAGCTTAGGCCAGGGCCAACCGGATGGCTACACCTTC.

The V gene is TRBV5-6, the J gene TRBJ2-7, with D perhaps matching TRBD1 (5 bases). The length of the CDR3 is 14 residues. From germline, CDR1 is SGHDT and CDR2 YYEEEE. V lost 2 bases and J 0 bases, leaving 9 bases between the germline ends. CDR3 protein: CASSFRQSSYEQYF. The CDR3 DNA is TGTGCCAGCAGCTTCAGACAGAGCTCCTACGAGCAGTACTTC.

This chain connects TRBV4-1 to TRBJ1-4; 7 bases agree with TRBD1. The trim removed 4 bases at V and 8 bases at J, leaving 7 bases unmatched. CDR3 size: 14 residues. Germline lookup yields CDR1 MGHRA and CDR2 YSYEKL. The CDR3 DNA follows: TGCGCCAGCAGCCCCGCAGGGGGTTGGGAAAAACTGTTTTTT. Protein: CASSPAGGWEKLFF.

CDR3 nucleotides: TGTGCCAGCAGTTTATCGGAGAGTTCAAATGGCTACACCTTC. Its protein product is CASSLSESSNGYTF. This chain links TRBV6-5 with TRBJ1-2; D call uncertain. The CDR3 spans 14 residues. In germline, CDR1 is MNHEY, CDR2 SVGAGI. The V end lost 4 bases, the J end lost 6 bases, and 15 bases lay between the germline ends.

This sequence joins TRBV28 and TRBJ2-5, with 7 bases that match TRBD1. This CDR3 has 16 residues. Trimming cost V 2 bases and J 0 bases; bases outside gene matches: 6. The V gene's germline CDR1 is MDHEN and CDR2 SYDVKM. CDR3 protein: CASSLAAGTDQETQYF. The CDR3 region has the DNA TGTGCCAGCAGTTTAGCTGCCGGGACAGACCAAGAGACCCAGTACTTC.

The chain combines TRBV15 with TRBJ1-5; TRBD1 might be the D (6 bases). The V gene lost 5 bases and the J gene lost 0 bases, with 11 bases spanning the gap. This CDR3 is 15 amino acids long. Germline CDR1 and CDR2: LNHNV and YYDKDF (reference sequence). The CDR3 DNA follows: TGTGCCACCAGCGGAGGACAGATTAGCAATCAGCCCCAGCATTTT. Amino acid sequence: CATSGGQISNQPQHF.

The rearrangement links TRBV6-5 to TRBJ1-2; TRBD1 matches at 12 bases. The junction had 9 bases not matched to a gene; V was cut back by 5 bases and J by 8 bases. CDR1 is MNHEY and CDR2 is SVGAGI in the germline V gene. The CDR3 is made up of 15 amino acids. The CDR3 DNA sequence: TGTGCCAGCAGTGGAGTCGTTGGGACAGGGGGCGGCTACACCTTC. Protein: CASSGVVGTGGGYTF.

CDR3 in amino acids: CASSLIGTSGGPTYEQYF. For the CDR3, the DNA is TGTGCCAGCAGCTTAATCGGGACTAGCGGGGGCCCCACCTACGAGCAGTACTTC. The chain joins TRBV11-2 to TRBJ2-7; TRBD2 agrees at 14 bases. The CDR3 spans 18 residues. Trimming cost V 2 bases and J 2 bases; bases outside gene matches: 8. CDR1 is SGHAT, CDR2 FQNNGV, per germline.

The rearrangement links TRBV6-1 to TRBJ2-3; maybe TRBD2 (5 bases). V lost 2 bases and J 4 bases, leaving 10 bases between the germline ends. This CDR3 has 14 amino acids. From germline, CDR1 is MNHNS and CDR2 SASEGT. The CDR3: CASSETSSPDTQYF. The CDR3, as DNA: TGTGCCAGCAGTGAAACTTCTAGCCCAGATACGCAGTATTTT.

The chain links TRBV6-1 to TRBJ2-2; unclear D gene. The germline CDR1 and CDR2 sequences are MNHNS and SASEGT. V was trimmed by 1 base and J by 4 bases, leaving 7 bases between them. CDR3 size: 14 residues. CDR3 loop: CASSEGTATGELFF. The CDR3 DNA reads TGTGCCAGCAGTGAAGGAACAGCCACCGGGGAGCTGTTTTTT.

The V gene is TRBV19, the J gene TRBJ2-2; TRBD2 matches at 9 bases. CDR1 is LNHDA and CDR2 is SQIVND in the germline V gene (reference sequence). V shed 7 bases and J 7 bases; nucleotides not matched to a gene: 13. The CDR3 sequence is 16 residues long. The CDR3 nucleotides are TGTGCCAGTACCCCCTTTAGCGGGAGCTTTGACGGGGAGCTGTTTTTT. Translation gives CASTPFSGSFDGELFF.

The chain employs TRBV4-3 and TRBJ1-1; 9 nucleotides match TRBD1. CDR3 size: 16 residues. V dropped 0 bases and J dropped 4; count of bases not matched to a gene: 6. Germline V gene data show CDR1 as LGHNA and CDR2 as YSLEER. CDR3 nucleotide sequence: TGCGCCAGCAGCCAAGATGCGGGACAGGGAGGCACTGAAGCTTTCTTT. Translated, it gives CASSQDAGQGGTEAFF.